The clone carrying this T cell receptor beta chain has only a few counts. The antigen is undetermined. With a J-beta primer mix and a sample-barcoded 5' primer, a second PCR ran 7 to 11 cycles. TCRdb used MiXCR to reprocess the 5' RACE reads, holding one entry per CDR3 protein. The table records around 1,000,000 distinct CDR3 sequences, roughly 24% of them present only once. This CDR3 is built from 12 residues. CDR1 is ENHRY, CDR2 SYGVKD, per germline. J lost 8 bases, V lost 11 bases, and 7 bases had no gene match. Donors gave 8.5 to 10 milliliters of peripheral blood apiece. This record comes from a study of blood T cells in healthy people across ages. Study-wide results and limits: The study regarded diversity estimates from one million T cells as underestimates.

Separately, the same data were catalogued under a study of T cells of mothers and their children. That study adds: The whole RNA yield was converted to cDNA, approximately 1.6 ug per 15 ul.

The genes are TRBV10-3 and TRBJ1-3; 9 bases are a match to TRBD1. This clonotype was sampled from a girl aged 2-15 years in good health. The sample was blood. CDR3 DNA: TGTGCCCCACAACAGGGGGCGGACACCATATATTTT. Encoded protein: CAPQQGADTIYF.